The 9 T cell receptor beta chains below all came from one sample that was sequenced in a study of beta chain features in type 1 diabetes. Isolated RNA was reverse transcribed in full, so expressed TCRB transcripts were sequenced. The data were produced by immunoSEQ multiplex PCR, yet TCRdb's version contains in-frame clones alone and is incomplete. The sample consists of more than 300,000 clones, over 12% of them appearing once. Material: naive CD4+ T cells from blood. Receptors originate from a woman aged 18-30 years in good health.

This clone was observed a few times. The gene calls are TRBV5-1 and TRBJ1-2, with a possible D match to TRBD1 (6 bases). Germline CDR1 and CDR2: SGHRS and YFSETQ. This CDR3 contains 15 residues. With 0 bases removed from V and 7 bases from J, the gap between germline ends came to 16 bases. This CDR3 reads CASSLVGEGVVGYTF. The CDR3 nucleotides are TGCGCCAGCAGCTTGGTAGGCGAGGGGGTGGTTGGCTACACCTTC.

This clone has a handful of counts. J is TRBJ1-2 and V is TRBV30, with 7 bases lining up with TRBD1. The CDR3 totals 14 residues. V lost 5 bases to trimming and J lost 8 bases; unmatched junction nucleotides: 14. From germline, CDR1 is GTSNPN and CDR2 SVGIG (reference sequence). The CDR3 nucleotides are TGTGCCTGGCAGTACACCCACGGGACAGTAGGCTACACCTTC. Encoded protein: CAWQYTHGTVGYTF.

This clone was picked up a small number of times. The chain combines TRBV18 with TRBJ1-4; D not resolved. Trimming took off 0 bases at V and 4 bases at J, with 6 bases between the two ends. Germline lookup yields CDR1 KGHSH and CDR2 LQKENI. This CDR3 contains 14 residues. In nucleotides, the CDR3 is TGTGCCAGCTCACCACCGGGCGTTAATGAAAAACTGTTTTTT. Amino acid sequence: CASSPPGVNEKLFF.

This CDR3 reads CASSQEVALGQGGETQYF. Written as DNA, the CDR3 is TGTGCCAGCAGCCAAGAGGTGGCACTGGGACAGGGTGGAGAGACCCAGTACTTC. This chain joins TRBV4-2 and TRBJ2-5, with 9 bases fitting TRBD1. The germline gives CDR1 LGHNA, CDR2 YNFKEQ. This CDR3 comprises 18 residues. Trimming removed 0 bases from V and 4 bases from J; junction bases left unmatched: 12.

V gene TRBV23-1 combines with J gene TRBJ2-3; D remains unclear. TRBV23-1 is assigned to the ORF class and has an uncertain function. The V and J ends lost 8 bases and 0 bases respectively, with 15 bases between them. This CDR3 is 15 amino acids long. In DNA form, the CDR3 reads TGCGCCAGCGGAGAGAACCCCCCAAGCACAGATACGCAGTATTTT. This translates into CASGENPPSTDTQYF.

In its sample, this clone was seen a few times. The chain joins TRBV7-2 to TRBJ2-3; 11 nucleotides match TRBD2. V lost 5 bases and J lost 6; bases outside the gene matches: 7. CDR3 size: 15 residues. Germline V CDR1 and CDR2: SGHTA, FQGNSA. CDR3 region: CASSLGLAEGDTQYF. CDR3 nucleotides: TGTGCCAGCAGCCTGGGACTAGCGGAGGGGGATACGCAGTATTTT.

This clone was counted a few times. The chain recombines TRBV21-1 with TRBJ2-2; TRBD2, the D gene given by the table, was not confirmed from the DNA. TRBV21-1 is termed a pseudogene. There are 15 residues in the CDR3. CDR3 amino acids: CASSKNRGSAGELFF. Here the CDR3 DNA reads TGTGCCAGCAGCAAAAATAGAGGGTCTGCCGGGGAGCTGTTTTTT.

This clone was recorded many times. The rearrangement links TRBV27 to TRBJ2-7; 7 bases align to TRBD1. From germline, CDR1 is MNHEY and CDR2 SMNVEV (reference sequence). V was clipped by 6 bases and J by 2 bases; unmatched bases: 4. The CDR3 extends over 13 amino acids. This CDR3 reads CASSGTATYEQYF. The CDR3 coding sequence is TGTGCCAGCAGCGGGACAGCAACCTACGAGCAGTACTTC.

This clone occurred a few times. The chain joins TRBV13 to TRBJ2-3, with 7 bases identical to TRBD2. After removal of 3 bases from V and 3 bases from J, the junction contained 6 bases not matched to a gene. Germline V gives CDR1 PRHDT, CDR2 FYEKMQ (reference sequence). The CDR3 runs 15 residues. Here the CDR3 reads CASSLGRALTDTQYF. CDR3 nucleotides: TGTGCCAGCAGCTTGGGGAGGGCCCTGACAGATACGCAGTATTTT.